These T cell receptor beta chains were read from a single sample in a study of CD8 T cells in ankylosing spondylitis. MiXCR, applied by TCRdb to the 5' RACE reads, yields one record per CDR3 protein. The table has 750,000 to 850,000 distinct CDR3 sequences, over 9.5% seen once. Material for sequencing was blood, either unsorted or a sorted T cell fraction (not recorded which). Every receptor here comes from a male donor with ankylosing spondylitis. Both conserved end residues are part of each CDR3. Fields, in order: clone size, J gene, V gene, D gene, CDR3 DNA, CDR3 protein. A D gene is named only where the DNA matches it firmly. Some rows have no size entry. The others give once, few or many, or a class for an expanded clone.

>few|TRBJ2-7|TRBV15|.
TGTGCCACCAGCACCTTACAGAACACCTACGAGCAGTACTTC
CATSTLQNTYEQYF
>.|TRBJ2-1|TRBV20-1|.
TGCAGTGCTAGAGATCCCAGCGGGTTACACTACAATGAGCAGTTCTTC
CSARDPSGLHYNEQFF
>.|TRBJ2-1|TRBV29-1|.
TGCAGCGTTGAACAATTCTCCTACAATGAGCAGTTCTTC
CSVEQFSYNEQFF
>few|TRBJ1-6|TRBV7-2|.
TGTGCCAGCAGCCCAGGGTTATCACCCCTCCACTTT
CASSPGLSPLHF
>few|TRBJ2-7|TRBV10-3|.
TGTGCCATCAGTGATAGGAACAGATTCGAGCAGTACTTC
CAISDRNRFEQYF
>.|TRBJ2-3|TRBV2|.
TGTGCCAGCAGTGAGAGCATAGGTACGCAGTATTTT
CASSESIGTQYF
>few|TRBJ1-6|TRBV7-2|TRBD1
TGTGCCAGCGCAGGGGGCCTTAATTCACCCCTCCACTTT
CASAGGLNSPLHF
>many|TRBJ2-3|TRBV7-9|.
TGTGCCAGCAGCGCCCCGGACAGCAGTACGCAGTATTTT
CASSAPDSSTQYF
>few|TRBJ1-2|TRBV27|.
TGTGCCAGCAGTTCGGCAGCCGATCATGGCTACACCTTC
CASSSAADHGYTF
>.|TRBJ1-3|TRBV4-3|.
TGCGCCAGCAGCCAAGATTCGGTGTCTGCAAACACCATATATTTT
CASSQDSVSANTIYF
>.|TRBJ1-5|TRBV30|.
TGTGCCTGGAGTACGGGATTCTATAGCAATCAGCCCCAGCATTTT
CAWSTGFYSNQPQHF
>many|TRBJ1-5|TRBV20-1|.
TGCAGTGCTAGAGGGGAATATAGCAATCAGCCCCAGCATTTT
CSARGEYSNQPQHF
>few|TRBJ2-3|TRBV7-6|.
TGTGCCAGCAGCATGGTACCGCCAGATACGCAGTATTTT
CASSMVPPDTQYF
>.|TRBJ2-1|TRBV20-1|.
TGCAGTGATGGGACTGTCAGCTCCTACAATGAGCAGTTCTTC
CSDGTVSSYNEQFF
>.|TRBJ2-7|TRBV7-2|TRBD1
TGTGCCAGCAGCCTGGGGACAGAATACCGCTACGAGCAGTACTTC
CASSLGTEYRYEQYF
>few|TRBJ2-3|TRBV12-3/TRBV12-4|TRBD2
TGTGCCAGCAGACAGACTAGCGGGGGGACAGATACGCAGTATTTT
CASRQTSGGTDTQYF
>.|TRBJ1-3|TRBV20-1|TRBD1
TGCAGTGCTAAGGGACAGGGCTCTGGAAACACCATATATTTT
CSAKGQGSGNTIYF
>.|TRBJ1-5|TRBV5-1|TRBD1
TGCGCCAGCAGCTTGCTGGGACAGCTCACAGATACGCAGCATTTT
CASSLLGQLTDTQHF
>few|TRBJ2-1|TRBV7-8|.
TGTGCCAGCAGCATAGGGACACGGAACAATGAGCAGTTCTTC
CASSIGTRNNEQFF
>few|TRBJ2-5|TRBV6-5|TRBD2
TGTGCCAGCAGTTTCGGACTAGCGGGAGGAATTGTGACCCAGTACTTC
CASSFGLAGGIVTQYF
>many|TRBJ1-2|TRBV5-1|TRBD1
TGCGCCAGCAGCTCGACAGGGGAAGAATTTGGCTACACCTTC
CASSSTGEEFGYTF
>.|TRBJ2-3|TRBV25-1|.
TGTGCCAGCAGTGAGGACTCACCTAGCACAGATACGCAGTATTTT
CASSEDSPSTDTQYF
>few|TRBJ2-1|TRBV25-1|TRBD2
TGTGCCAGCAGTGAAAGGATAGCGGGTGAGCAGTTCTTC
CASSERIAGEQFF
>.|TRBJ1-4|TRBV9|.
TGTGCCAGCAGCGTCGGCTGGGGGCAGCTTAATGAAAAACTGTTTTTT
CASSVGWGQLNEKLFF
>many|TRBJ1-2|TRBV12-3/TRBV12-4|.
TGTGCCAGCAGTTTGTACGGGCCCTATGGCTACACCTTC
CASSLYGPYGYTF
>many|TRBJ1-1|TRBV25-1|TRBD1
TGTGCCAGCAGTGAGAATGGACAGGACACTGAAGCTTTCTTT
CASSENGQDTEAFF
>many|TRBJ1-1|TRBV12-3/TRBV12-4|.
TGTGCCAGCAGTTTTTCAGGGGCACACACTGAAGCTTTCTTT
CASSFSGAHTEAFF
>few|TRBJ2-3|TRBV5-4|.
TGTGCCAGCAGCTTATCAGTGGGGAGCACAGATACGCAGTATTTT
CASSLSVGSTDTQYF
>.|TRBJ1-1|TRBV4-2|.
TGTGCCAGCAGCCAGGATCGAGGAGAGAACACTGAAGCTTTCTTT
CASSQDRGENTEAFF
>.|TRBJ2-3|TRBV20-1|.
TGCAGTGCTCCTGGTCTCCATCTCACAGATACGCAGTATTTT
CSAPGLHLTDTQYF
>.|TRBJ2-7|TRBV15|.
TGTGCCACCAGCAGAGTCCGGGGACGGAAAACCGCCTACGAGCAGTACTTC
CATSRVRGRKTAYEQYF
>few|TRBJ1-1|TRBV10-3|.
TGTGCCACGAAGGAGGGGCGGGACACAGCTGAAGCTTTCTTT
CATKEGRDTAEAFF
>.|TRBJ2-1|TRBV20-1|.
TGCAGTCCCGAAGACTACTCCGCCTACAATGAGCAGTTCTTC
CSPEDYSAYNEQFF
>many|TRBJ2-1|TRBV5-1|.
TGCGCCAGCAGCTTGGGGACGGCGCAGTACAATGAGCAGTTCTTC
CASSLGTAQYNEQFF
>few|TRBJ2-7|TRBV7-3|.
TGTGCCAGCAGCTTACAGGGCCATGATGACGAGCAGTACTTC
CASSLQGHDDEQYF
>few|TRBJ2-2|TRBV7-9|.
TGTGCCAGCAGCTTAGATCCGGGTCCGAACACCGGGGAGCTGTTTTTT
CASSLDPGPNTGELFF
>few|TRBJ1-3|TRBV15|.
TGTGCCACCAGCAGAGGAGCGGGGTTCGGAAACACCATATATTTT
CATSRGAGFGNTIYF
>.|TRBJ2-1|TRBV7-3|TRBD2
TGTGCCAGCAGCTCACAGCGGGAGCTATCCTACAATGAGCAGTTCTTC
CASSSQRELSYNEQFF
>.|TRBJ1-5|TRBV10-1|.
TGCGCCACCTCTAGCCAGGGTTATCAGCCCCAGCATTTT
CATSSQGYQPQHF
>few|TRBJ2-7|TRBV12-3/TRBV12-4|TRBD1
TGTGCCAGCAGTAGTCCGGGACAGGGACTAATCTACGAGCAGTACTTC
CASSSPGQGLIYEQYF